These 2 T cell receptor beta chains originate from one sample sequenced in a study of identical twins. TCRdb re-called the 5' RACE reads through MiXCR, storing one row per CDR3 protein. In the table there are more than 400,000 distinct CDR3 sequences, over 12% of which are singletons. Another study also made use of these data, one on yellow fever vaccine responses in identical twins.

The sample taken for sequencing was CD4+ T cells sorted from blood. Every receptor here comes from a young woman in good health.

This clonotype was seen only once. The gene calls are TRBV7-8 and TRBJ2-3, with 9 nucleotides matching TRBD2. Germline V CDR1 and CDR2: SGHVS, FQNEAQ. Trimming at V came to 5 bases and at J to 5 bases, leaving 17 bases not matched to a gene. CDR3 length equals 18 residues. The CDR3 is CASSHHPPGTSYIDTQYF. As DNA, the CDR3 is TGTGCCAGCAGCCATCACCCTCCCGGGACTAGCTATATAGATACGCAGTATTTT.

This clonotype was seen more than once but under ten times. The chain employs TRBV10-2 and TRBJ1-5; D is undetermined. V was cut by 4 bases and J by 5 bases, with 9 bases left in between. This CDR3 spans 13 amino acids. The germline gives CDR1 WSHSY, CDR2 SAAADI. The CDR3 is CASSVSVHQPQHF. CDR3 DNA sequence: TGCGCCAGCAGTGTCTCAGTTCATCAGCCCCAGCATTTT.